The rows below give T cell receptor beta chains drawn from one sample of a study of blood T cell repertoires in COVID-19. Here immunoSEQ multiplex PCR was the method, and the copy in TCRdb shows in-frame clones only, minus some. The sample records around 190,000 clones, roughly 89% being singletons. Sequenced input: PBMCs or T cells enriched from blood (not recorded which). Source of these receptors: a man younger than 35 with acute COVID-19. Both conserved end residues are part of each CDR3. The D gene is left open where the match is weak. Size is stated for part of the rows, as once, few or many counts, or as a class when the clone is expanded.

CDR3: CAWSGPPGGNEQFF; DNA: TGTGCCTGGAGTGGTCCCCCGGGGGGCAATGAGCAGTTCTTC; D: TRBD2; J: TRBJ2-1; size: once; V: TRBV30
CDR3: CASSSGLSTEAFF; DNA: TGTGCCAGCTCATCGGGACTTAGCACTGAAGCTTTCTTT; D: NA; J: TRBJ1-1; size: NA; V: TRBV18
CDR3: CASGLVRGTSGPNEQFF; DNA: TGTGCTAGTGGTTTGGTACGGGGGACTAGCGGCCCCAATGAGCAGTTCTTC; D: TRBD2; J: TRBJ2-1; size: NA; V: TRBV12-5
CDR3: CASSLWGRGPTDTQYF; DNA: TGTGCCAGCAGCTTATGGGGCAGGGGGCCCACAGATACGCAGTATTTT; D: TRBD1; J: TRBJ2-3; size: NA; V: TRBV7-3
CDR3: CASSYSGGTYEQYF; DNA: TGTGCCAGCAGTTACTCGGGAGGAACCTACGAGCAGTACTTC; D: NA; J: TRBJ2-7; size: NA; V: TRBV6-5
CDR3: CASRSDQGPSYEQYF; DNA: TGTGCCAGCAGGTCCGACCAGGGTCCCTCCTACGAGCAGTACTTC; D: NA; J: TRBJ2-7; size: NA; V: TRBV28
CDR3: CSVLESNEKLFF; DNA: TGCAGCGTTTTAGAGAGTAATGAAAAACTGTTTTTT; D: NA; J: TRBJ1-4; size: NA; V: TRBV29-1
CDR3: CASSPGAGGGQPQHF; DNA: TGTGCCAGCAGCCCCGGAGCGGGGGGCGGTCAGCCCCAGCATTTT; D: NA; J: TRBJ1-5; size: NA; V: TRBV5-4
CDR3: CASSVRENYGYTF; DNA: TGTGCCAGCAGCGTAAGGGAGAACTATGGCTACACCTTC; D: NA; J: TRBJ1-2; size: NA; V: TRBV9
CDR3: CASSRGSNSPLHF; DNA: TGTGCCAGCAGCCGGGGGTCGAACTCACCCCTCCACTTT; D: NA; J: TRBJ1-6; size: NA; V: TRBV12-3/TRBV12-4
CDR3: CAQGYGGNTIYF; DNA: TGTGCACAGGGGTATGGGGGAAACACCATATATTTT; D: TRBD1; J: TRBJ1-3; size: NA; V: TRBV30
CDR3: CASSAQGKETQYF; DNA: TGTGCCAGCAGCGCACAGGGGAAAGAGACCCAGTACTTC; D: TRBD1; J: TRBJ2-5; size: NA; V: TRBV11-2
CDR3: CASSYAGGPYEQYF; DNA: TGTGCCAGCAGTTACGCGGGAGGGCCGTACGAGCAGTACTTC; D: TRBD2; J: TRBJ2-7; size: NA; V: TRBV6-5
CDR3: CASSPSLASGRADTQYF; DNA: TGTGCCAGCAGCCCATCCCTGGCCAGCGGGAGGGCAGATACGCAGTATTTT; D: TRBD2; J: TRBJ2-3; size: NA; V: TRBV28
CDR3: CASSSGQGNTEAFF; DNA: TGTGCCAGCAGCTCGGGACAGGGAAACACTGAAGCTTTCTTT; D: TRBD1; J: TRBJ1-1; size: few; V: TRBV7-9
CDR3: CASSQGGTANEKLFF; DNA: TGTGCCAGCAGCCAAGGGGGCACAGCCAATGAAAAACTGTTTTTT; D: NA; J: TRBJ1-4; size: NA; V: TRBV3-1/TRBV3-2
CDR3: CASSTIAGSDTQYF; DNA: TGTGCCAGCAGCACGATCGCAGGGTCAGATACGCAGTATTTT; D: NA; J: TRBJ2-3; size: NA; V: TRBV7-3
CDR3: CASNNRGRSNEKLFF; DNA: TGCGCCAGCAATAATAGGGGGCGATCTAATGAAAAACTGTTTTTT; D: TRBD1; J: TRBJ1-4; size: NA; V: TRBV4-1
CDR3: CASSLTGTSSYNEQFF; DNA: TGTGCCAGCAGCTTAACCGGGACTAGCTCCTACAATGAGCAGTTCTTC; D: TRBD2; J: TRBJ2-1; size: NA; V: TRBV11-2
CDR3: CASSLGGQGLRIGTEAFF; DNA: TGTGCCAGCAGCTTAGGGGGACAGGGTCTAAGGATAGGCACTGAAGCTTTCTTT; D: TRBD1; J: TRBJ1-1; size: NA; V: TRBV7-9
CDR3: CATSESDRETQYF; DNA: TGTGCCACCAGTGAGTCGGACAGGGAGACCCAGTACTTC; D: TRBD1; J: TRBJ2-5; size: NA; V: TRBV24-1
CDR3: CASSPMGPGLTDTQYF; DNA: TGTGCCAGCAGCCCCATGGGGCCAGGGTTGACAGATACGCAGTATTTT; D: NA; J: TRBJ2-3; size: few; V: TRBV7-2
CDR3: CASSQADRDGTQYF; DNA: TGTGCCAGCAGCCAAGCGGACAGAGATGGGACCCAGTACTTC; D: NA; J: TRBJ2-5; size: NA; V: TRBV3-1/TRBV3-2
CDR3: CASSHRQGVLRQPQHF; DNA: TGTGCCAGCAGCCACCGACAGGGAGTCTTACGGCAGCCCCAGCATTTT; D: NA; J: TRBJ1-5; size: few; V: TRBV21-1
CDR3: CASSLGQINEKLFF; DNA: TGCGCCAGCAGCTTAGGACAGATTAATGAAAAACTGTTTTTT; D: NA; J: TRBJ1-4; size: NA; V: TRBV5-1
CDR3: CAISFQPGQGDTGELFF; DNA: TGTGCCATCAGTTTCCAGCCGGGACAGGGTGACACCGGGGAGCTGTTTTTT; D: TRBD1; J: TRBJ2-2; size: once; V: TRBV10-3
CDR3: CATQSGRMLNEQFF; DNA: TGTGCCACCCAAAGCGGGAGAATGTTGAATGAGCAGTTCTTC; D: TRBD2; J: TRBJ2-1; size: once; V: TRBV7-8
CDR3: CASSVEGLRGNTEAFF; DNA: TGTGCCAGCAGCGTAGAGGGTCTCCGGGGAAACACTGAAGCTTTCTTT; D: NA; J: TRBJ1-1; size: NA; V: TRBV9
CDR3: CSVSDHKGPVDTQYF; DNA: TGCAGCGTCAGCGACCATAAAGGCCCCGTAGATACGCAGTATTTT; D: NA; J: TRBJ2-3; size: NA; V: TRBV29-1
CDR3: CASRTGKTDTQYF; DNA: TGTGCCAGCAGGACGGGGAAGACAGATACGCAGTATTTT; D: NA; J: TRBJ2-3; size: NA; V: TRBV7-2
CDR3: CASSQDSGTSGNNEQFF; DNA: TGTGCCAGCAGCCAAGATTCCGGGACTAGCGGGAACAATGAGCAGTTCTTC; D: TRBD2; J: TRBJ2-1; size: NA; V: TRBV4-2
CDR3: CASSLPRGHNGYTF; DNA: TGTGCCAGCAGTTTGCCCAGGGGGCACAATGGCTACACCTTC; D: TRBD1; J: TRBJ1-2; size: few; V: TRBV28
CDR3: CATADRGYNEQFF; DNA: TGTGCCACCGCCGACAGGGGCTACAATGAGCAGTTCTTC; D: TRBD1; J: TRBJ2-1; size: NA; V: TRBV19
CDR3: CASSPIISGSGTDTQYF; DNA: TGCGCCAGCAGCCCAATTATTAGCGGGAGCGGCACAGATACGCAGTATTTT; D: TRBD2; J: TRBJ2-3; size: NA; V: TRBV5-1
CDR3: CASSEFHNTEAFF; DNA: TGTGCCAGCAGTGAATTTCATAACACTGAAGCTTTCTTT; D: NA; J: TRBJ1-1; size: NA; V: TRBV2
CDR3: CASSPGTFRGTEAFF; DNA: TGCGCCAGCAGCCCTGGGACATTTCGGGGCACTGAAGCTTTCTTT; D: NA; J: TRBJ1-1; size: NA; V: TRBV5-1
CDR3: CASSLGGVNTEAFF; DNA: TGTGCCAGCAGTTTGGGAGGGGTGAACACTGAAGCTTTCTTT; D: NA; J: TRBJ1-1; size: NA; V: TRBV27
CDR3: CASSLDNSYEQYF; DNA: TGTGCCAGCAGTTTAGACAACTCCTACGAGCAGTACTTC; D: NA; J: TRBJ2-7; size: NA; V: TRBV12-3/TRBV12-4
CDR3: CASSQGFGIGGRTEAFF; DNA: TGCGCCAGCAGCCAAGGCTTCGGCATCGGGGGTCGCACTGAAGCTTTCTTT; D: NA; J: TRBJ1-1; size: NA; V: TRBV4-3
CDR3: CASSRQGNQPQHF; DNA: TGTGCCAGCAGTCGACAGGGAAATCAGCCCCAGCATTTT; D: TRBD1; J: TRBJ1-5; size: NA; V: TRBV27
CDR3: CASSYPPTSGHNEQFF; DNA: TGTGCCAGCAGTTACCCCCCAACTAGCGGACACAATGAGCAGTTCTTC; D: TRBD2; J: TRBJ2-1; size: NA; V: TRBV6-5
CDR3: CASSLDHSSDTQYF; DNA: TGTGCCAGCAGCTTAGATCACAGTTCAGATACGCAGTATTTT; D: NA; J: TRBJ2-3; size: NA; V: TRBV11-3
CDR3: CASSLLSQTGEAFF; DNA: TGTGCCAGCAGCTTACTCAGCCAGACAGGGGAAGCTTTCTTT; D: TRBD1; J: TRBJ1-1; size: NA; V: TRBV11-2
CDR3: CAWTTGSPPYEQYF; DNA: TGTGCCTGGACCACCGGGAGCCCCCCCTACGAGCAGTACTTC; D: NA; J: TRBJ2-7; size: NA; V: TRBV30
CDR3: CASSFSGTGREQYF; DNA: TGCGCCAGCAGCTTTAGCGGGACTGGGAGGGAGCAGTACTTC; D: TRBD2; J: TRBJ2-7; size: NA; V: TRBV5-1
CDR3: CASSPRQGWSSNQPQHF; DNA: TGTGCCAGCAGTCCCCGACAGGGTTGGTCTAGCAATCAGCCCCAGCATTTT; D: TRBD1; J: TRBJ1-5; size: NA; V: TRBV28
CDR3: CASTPRRMGTDTQYF; DNA: TGTGCCAGCACCCCCAGGAGGATGGGCACAGATACGCAGTATTTT; D: NA; J: TRBJ2-3; size: NA; V: TRBV28
CDR3: CASNPTGANSPLHF; DNA: TGTGCCAGCAACCCGACAGGGGCCAATTCACCCCTCCACTTT; D: TRBD1; J: TRBJ1-6; size: NA; V: TRBV2
CDR3: CASSATGYEQYF; DNA: TGCGCCAGCAGTGCTACAGGTTACGAGCAGTACTTC; D: NA; J: TRBJ2-7; size: NA; V: TRBV23-1
CDR3: CASSLAGGAREQYF; DNA: TGTGCCAGCAGCTTAGCCGGGGGGGCGCGTGAGCAGTACTTC; D: TRBD2; J: TRBJ2-7; size: NA; V: TRBV7-2
CDR3: CASSQGGGTIYF; DNA: TGTGCCAGCAGCCAAGGGGGAGGCACCATATATTTT; D: NA; J: TRBJ1-3; size: NA; V: TRBV3-1/TRBV3-2
CDR3: CASSWGLAGGPEQYF; DNA: TGTGCCAGCAGCTGGGGACTAGCGGGAGGCCCCGAGCAGTACTTC; D: TRBD2; J: TRBJ2-7; size: NA; V: TRBV7-2
CDR3: CASSLPGQGYEQYF; DNA: TGTGCCAGCAGTTTACCGGGACAGGGCTACGAGCAGTACTTC; D: TRBD1; J: TRBJ2-7; size: few; V: TRBV28
CDR3: CASSPRDRYPEAFF; DNA: TGTGCCAGCAGTCCCCGGGATCGCTACCCTGAAGCTTTCTTT; D: NA; J: TRBJ1-1; size: NA; V: TRBV11-3
CDR3: CASSTTLAGGSYNEQFF; DNA: TGTGCCAGTAGTACCACGTTAGCGGGGGGCTCCTACAATGAGCAGTTCTTC; D: TRBD2; J: TRBJ2-1; size: NA; V: TRBV19
CDR3: CASSQAAETQYF; DNA: TGTGCCAGCAGCCAAGCCGCGGAGACCCAGTACTTC; D: NA; J: TRBJ2-5; size: NA; V: TRBV3-1/TRBV3-2
CDR3: CASSLANRQQGAPYNEQFF; DNA: TGTGCCAGCAGCTTAGCTAATCGTCAACAGGGGGCCCCCTACAATGAGCAGTTCTTC; D: TRBD1; J: TRBJ2-1; size: NA; V: TRBV7-9
CDR3: CASSQSRFTEQGFNQPQHF; DNA: TGTGCCAGCAGCCAATCACGTTTTACAGAACAGGGATTCAATCAGCCCCAGCATTTT; D: NA; J: TRBJ1-5; size: NA; V: TRBV4-2